One sample yielded the 10 T cell receptor beta chains listed below, sequenced in a study of OX40 agonist ivuxolimab in advanced cancers. Library preparation used the immunoSEQ multiplex PCR assay. TCRdb retrieved this table from immuneACCESS and kept in-frame rearrangements only. Not all clones are present; in checked studies, unresolved V genes account for under half, and no reason is known for the remainder. Counted in this sample were some 98,000 clones; roughly 87% of them appeared once. Of the sample, 0.3% to 0.35% is held by the ten largest clones. The sample in question was CD4+ or CD8+ T cells sorted from blood, obtained in a trial of the OX40 agonist ivuxolimab. These receptors came from an adult with an advanced solid tumor such as melanoma, head and neck, liver or kidney cancer.

The V gene is TRBV11-2, the J gene TRBJ2-5; tentative D call: TRBD2 (6 bases). CDR3 length equals 14 residues. CDR1 SGHAT and CDR2 FQNNGV come from the germline V gene. V dropped 8 bases and J dropped 5 bases, with 18 bases sitting between them. CDR3: CASHREWAEETQYF. Written as DNA, the CDR3 is TGTGCCAGCCATCGGGAGTGGGCTGAGGAGACCCAGTACTTC. Full variable domain (outside the CDR3, taken from reference TRBV11-2 and TRBJ2-5): EAGVAQSPRYKIIEKRQSVAFWCNPISGHATLYWYQQILGQGPKLLIQFQNNGVVDDSQLPKDRFSAERLKGVDSTLKIQPAKLEDSAVYLCASHREWAEETQYFGPGTRLLVL.

This chain connects TRBV19 to TRBJ1-3; tentatively, D is TRBD1 (5 bases). The CDR3 totals 15 residues. V lost 6 bases, J lost 5 bases, and 17 bases lay in between. Germline V gives CDR1 LNHDA, CDR2 SQIVND (reference sequence). The CDR3 loop is CASRNQGAGRNTIYF. Here the CDR3 DNA reads TGTGCCAGTAGGAATCAGGGCGCGGGCAGAAACACCATATATTTT. The whole variable domain, remainder taken from reference TRBV19 and TRBJ1-3, is DGGITQSPKYLFRKEGQNVTLSCEQNLNHDAMYWYRQDPGQGLRLIYYSQIVNDFQKGDIAEGYSVSREKKESFPLTVTSAQKNPTAFYLCASRNQGAGRNTIYFGEGSWLTVV.

The chain couples TRBV28 to TRBJ1-6; D ambiguous. CDR1 is MDHEN and CDR2 is SYDVKM in the germline V gene. The CDR3 sequence is 14 residues long. Trimming left V 4 bases short and J 9 bases short, with 13 bases between. CDR3 loop: CASSSPPWSSPLHF. The CDR3 coding sequence is TGTGCCAGCAGTTCCCCCCCCTGGAGTTCACCCCTCCACTTT. Complete variable domain (other parts from reference TRBV28 and TRBJ1-6): DVKVTQSSRYLVKRTGEKVFLECVQDMDHENMFWYRQDPGLGLRLIYFSYDVKMKEKGDIPEGYSVSREKKERFSLILESASTNQTSMYLCASSSPPWSSPLHFGNGTRLTVT.

CDR3 nucleotides: TGTGCCAGCAGCTTAGGAGGAGGCTCTGGAAACACCATATATTTT. This gives the protein CASSLGGGSGNTIYF. The chain employs TRBV7-6 and TRBJ1-3; no clear D gene. The V end was cut by 1 base, the J end by 0 bases, with 7 bases between. Germline V gene data show CDR1 as SGHVS and CDR2 as FNYEAQ. The CDR3 length is 15 residues.

The chain has TRBV6-1 and TRBJ2-7, with unresolved D. Germline CDR1 reads MNHNS; CDR2 reads SASEGT. The CDR3 is 14 residues long. V shed 4 bases and J shed 0 bases, with 10 bases lying between them. The CDR3 sequence: CASSGYSASYEQYF. The CDR3 DNA is TGTGCCAGCAGTGGCTACAGTGCCTCCTACGAGCAGTACTTC.

The chain recombines TRBV7-2 with TRBJ1-4, with 7 nucleotides matching TRBD1. After removal of 5 bases from V and 2 bases from J, the junction contained 5 bases not matched to a gene. This CDR3 comprises 15 residues. The germline CDR1 and CDR2 sequences are SGHTA and FQGNSA. CDR3 DNA sequence: TGTGCCAGCAGCCGCCAGGGGGGCACTAATGAAAAACTGTTTTTT. Encoded protein: CASSRQGGTNEKLFF.

The chain employs TRBV5-1 and TRBJ1-1; D call uncertain. The CDR3 loop spans 14 amino acids. Germline assignment: CDR1 SGHRS and CDR2 YFSETQ. Trimming shortened V by 7 bases and J by 0 bases, and 13 bases separated the two germline ends. The CDR3 is CASLVISMNTEAFF. The DNA of the CDR3 is TGCGCCAGCCTTGTTATCTCGATGAACACTGAAGCTTTCTTT.

This chain joins TRBV18 and TRBJ1-2; a possible D gene is TRBD1 (6 bases). V was shortened by 3 bases and J by 3 bases, with 14 bases between the two germline ends. The CDR3 extends over 15 amino acids. CDR1 is KGHSH and CDR2 is LQKENI in the germline V gene. The CDR3 DNA is TGTGCCAGCTCACCTCGATTGGGGGCGGACTATGGCTACACCTTC. Amino acids: CASSPRLGADYGYTF.

The chain links TRBV5-1 to TRBJ1-2; D ambiguous. The CDR3 spans 15 residues. Germline V gene data show CDR1 as SGHRS and CDR2 as YFSETQ. Trimming shortened V by 4 bases and J by 5 bases, and 18 bases separated the two germline ends. The CDR3 coding sequence is TGCGCCAGCAGCCCCGGTGGTGGAGGCGGATATGGCTACACCTTC. This sequence encodes CASSPGGGGGYGYTF.

V gene TRBV7-8 combines with J gene TRBJ1-1; D uncertain. Germline loops: CDR1 SGHVS, CDR2 FQNEAQ. The germline V and J ends were trimmed by 5 bases and 0 bases, with 13 bases remaining between them. CDR3 length equals 15 residues. The CDR3 DNA sequence: TGTGCCAGCAGCCGCGCCGGGATTATGAACACTGAAGCTTTCTTT. It encodes CASSRAGIMNTEAFF. Looking up the rest from reference TRBV7-8 and TRBJ1-1 gives the full variable domain: GAGVSQSPRYKVAKRGQDVALRCDPISGHVSLFWYQQALGQGPEFLTYFQNEAQLDKSGLPSDRFFAERPEGSVSTLKIQRTQQEDSAVYLCASSRAGIMNTEAFFGQGTRLTVV.